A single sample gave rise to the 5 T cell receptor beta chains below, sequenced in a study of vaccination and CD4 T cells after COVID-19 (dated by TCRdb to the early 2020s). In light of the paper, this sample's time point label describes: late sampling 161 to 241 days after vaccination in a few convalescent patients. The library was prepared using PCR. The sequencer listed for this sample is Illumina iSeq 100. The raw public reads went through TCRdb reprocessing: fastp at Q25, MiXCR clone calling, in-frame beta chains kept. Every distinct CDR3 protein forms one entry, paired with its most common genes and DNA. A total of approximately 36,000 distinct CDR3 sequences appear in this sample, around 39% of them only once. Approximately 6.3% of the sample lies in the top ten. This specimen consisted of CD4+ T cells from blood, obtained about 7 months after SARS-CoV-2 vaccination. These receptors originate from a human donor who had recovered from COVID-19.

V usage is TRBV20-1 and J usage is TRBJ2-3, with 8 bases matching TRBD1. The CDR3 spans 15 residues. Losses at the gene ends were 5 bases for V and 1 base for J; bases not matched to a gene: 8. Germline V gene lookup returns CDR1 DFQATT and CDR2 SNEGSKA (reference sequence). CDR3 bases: TGCAGTGCTGTAGACAGGGGTGGAGGCACAGATACGCAGTATTTT. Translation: CSAVDRGGGTDTQYF.

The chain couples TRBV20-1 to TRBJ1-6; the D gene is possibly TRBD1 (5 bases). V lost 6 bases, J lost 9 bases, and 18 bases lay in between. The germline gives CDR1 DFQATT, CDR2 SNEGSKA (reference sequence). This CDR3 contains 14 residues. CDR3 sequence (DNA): TGCAGTGCAACGAACGCGGGGGTTGCTTCACCCCTCCACTTT. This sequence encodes CSATNAGVASPLHF.

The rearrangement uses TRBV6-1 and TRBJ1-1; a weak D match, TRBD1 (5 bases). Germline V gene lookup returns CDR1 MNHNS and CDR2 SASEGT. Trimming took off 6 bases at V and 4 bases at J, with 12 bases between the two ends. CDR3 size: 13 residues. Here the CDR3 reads CASRGGGFTEAFF. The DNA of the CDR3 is TGTGCCAGCAGAGGCGGGGGGTTCACTGAAGCTTTCTTT.

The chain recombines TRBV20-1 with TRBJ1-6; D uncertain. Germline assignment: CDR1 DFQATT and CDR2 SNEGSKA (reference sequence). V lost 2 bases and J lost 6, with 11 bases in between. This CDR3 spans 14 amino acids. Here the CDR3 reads CSARPRYSNSPLHF. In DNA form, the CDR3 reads TGCAGTGCTAGACCCCGGTATTCTAATTCACCCCTCCACTTT.

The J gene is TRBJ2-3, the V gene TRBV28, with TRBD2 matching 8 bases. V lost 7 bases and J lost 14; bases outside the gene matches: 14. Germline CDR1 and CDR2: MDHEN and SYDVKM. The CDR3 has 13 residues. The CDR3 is CASIGTRELIWYF. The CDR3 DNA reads TGTGCCAGCATAGGGACTAGGGAATTGATTTGGTATTTT.